A selection of T cell receptor beta chains follows, all from one sample in a study of T cells after yellow fever vaccination. MiXCR, applied by TCRdb to the 5' RACE reads, yields one record per CDR3 protein. The sample contains 300,000 to 400,000 distinct CDR3 sequences, under 5% of which appear only once. Source: PBMCs, taken 5 days after the yellow fever booster vaccination. The receptors come from a man aged 18 to 29 who received the YFV17D yellow fever vaccine. Both conserved end residues are part of each CDR3. The order of the fields is J gene, CDR3 length, V gene, CDR3 protein.

TRBJ2-7,15,TRBV5-1,CASSLEPGYSYEQYF
TRBJ2-2,12,TRBV20-1,CSATLPHGELFF
TRBJ1-6,13,TRBV3-1,CASSQADNSPLHF
TRBJ2-2,14,TRBV5-1,CASSPTEITGELFF
TRBJ2-1,13,TRBV27,CASRLAGATWQFF
TRBJ2-7,16,TRBV7-2,CASSLAAGIISYEQYF
TRBJ2-5,12,TRBV4-1,CASSQEGKTQYF
TRBJ1-1,14,TRBV20-1,CSGRDGGQWTEAFF
TRBJ2-7,19,TRBV24-1,CATSREGQSPSRGGYEQYF
TRBJ2-3,14,TRBV7-9,CASSLEDGTDTQYF
TRBJ1-2,13,TRBV20-1,CSARVLVSYGYTF
TRBJ1-4,14,TRBV20-1,CSARETGGNEKLFF
TRBJ2-2,15,TRBV10-3,CATRREHPLSGELFF
TRBJ2-1,15,TRBV27,CASSLGGGFYNEQFF
TRBJ2-1,13,TRBV5-1,CASRPSSYNEQFF
TRBJ2-3,17,TRBV6-1,CASSLRTGGLFSDTQYF
TRBJ2-1,13,TRBV10-3,CAISESRANRQFF
TRBJ2-3,16,TRBV7-2,CASSLSGGDWTDTQYF
TRBJ2-5,15,TRBV18,CASSPGRVDQETQYF
TRBJ1-5,15,TRBV6-1,CASRPGPATARAQHF
TRBJ2-6,17,TRBV5-1,CASSLGGASSGANVLTF
TRBJ2-1,14,TRBV2,CASRWTASYNEQFF
TRBJ1-2,15,TRBV2,CASSEFKGHPYGYTF
TRBJ2-3,14,TRBV5-4,CASSFDRGTDTQYF
TRBJ2-3,13,TRBV5-1,CASSLGPRDTQYF
TRBJ2-1,12,TRBV20-1,CSARASSHEQFF
TRBJ1-5,14,TRBV6-2/TRBV6-3,CASSWDRDAQPQHF
TRBJ1-1,12,TRBV4-1,CASAIMGTEAFF
TRBJ2-1,12,TRBV6-2/TRBV6-3,CASSIGANEQFF
TRBJ2-3,11,TRBV20-1,CSDRDAGEQYF
TRBJ2-5,15,TRBV10-3,CAISESERGKETQYF
TRBJ2-3,13,TRBV7-2,CASSRARTDTQYF
TRBJ2-7,17,TRBV6-6,CASSYSSAGGYSYEQYF
TRBJ2-3,14,TRBV25-1,CASSEGPGSDTQYF
TRBJ1-6,16,TRBV13,CASSPSGTDLNSPLHF
TRBJ2-1,15,TRBV29-1,CSVPRDRVSYNEQFF
TRBJ2-3,12,TRBV2,CASSVVSDTQYF
TRBJ2-1,16,TRBV5-1,CASSLVLSGGHNEQFF
TRBJ1-3,15,TRBV7-6,CASSAATYSGNTIYF
TRBJ2-7,16,TRBV6-2/TRBV6-3,CASSSLTSGWRYEQYF
TRBJ2-3,15,TRBV7-2,CASSVAVTARDTQYF
TRBJ2-5,15,TRBV9,CASSVGGGTQETQYF
TRBJ2-5,14,TRBV20-1,CSATRTSGPETQYF
TRBJ1-1,12,TRBV5-1,CASSLNQGSAFF
TRBJ2-2,17,TRBV5-5,CASSSRPGQGIAGELFF
TRBJ2-7,14,TRBV27,CASSLLPTGSEQYF
TRBJ2-2,12,TRBV30,CAWSPLYGELFF
TRBJ2-7,15,TRBV3-1,CASSQRSGGSYEQYF
TRBJ1-1,11,TRBV7-9,CAILGGRRAFF
TRBJ1-1,13,TRBV10-1,CASSGQVNAEAFF
TRBJ2-5,14,TRBV10-3,CAISDAGGRETQYF
TRBJ2-3,13,TRBV15,CATSRVGADTQYF
TRBJ1-4,15,TRBV18,CASSPPGQGAEKLFF
TRBJ2-3,20,TRBV4-3,CASSQDSSPGLGSFTDTQYF